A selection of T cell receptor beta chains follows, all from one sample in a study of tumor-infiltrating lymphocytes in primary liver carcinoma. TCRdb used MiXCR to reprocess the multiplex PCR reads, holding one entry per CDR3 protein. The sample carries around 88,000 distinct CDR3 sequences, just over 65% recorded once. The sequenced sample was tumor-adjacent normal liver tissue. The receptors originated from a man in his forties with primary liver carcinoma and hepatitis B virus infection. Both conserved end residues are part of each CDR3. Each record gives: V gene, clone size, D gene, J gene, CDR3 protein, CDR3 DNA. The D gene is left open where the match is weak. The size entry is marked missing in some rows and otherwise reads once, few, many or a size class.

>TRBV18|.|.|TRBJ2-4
CASSPFTRDKNIQYF
TGTGCCAGCTCACCATTCACTAGGGACAAAAACATTCAGTACTTC
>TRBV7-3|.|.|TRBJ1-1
CASSYGTANTEAFF
TGTGCCAGCAGCTATGGGACGGCGAACACTGAAGCTTTCTTT
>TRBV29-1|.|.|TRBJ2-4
CSPNPDSTKAKSIKYF
TGCAGCCCGAACCCCGACAGCACAAAAGCCAAAAGCATTAAGTACTTC
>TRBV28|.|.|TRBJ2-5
CASSSWVKGQEAQYF
TGTGCCAGCAGCTCCTGGGTCAAAGGTCAAGAGGCCCAGTACTTC
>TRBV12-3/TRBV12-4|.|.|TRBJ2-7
CSSSLGLFTYEQYF
TGTTCCAGCAGTTTAGGACTTTTTACCTACGAGCAGTACTTC
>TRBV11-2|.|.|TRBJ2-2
CASRTPRNTRKLFF
TGTGCCAGCCGGACCCCAAGGAACACCAGGAAGCTGTTTTTT
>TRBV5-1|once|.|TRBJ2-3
CASSLDIVLTDTQYF
TGCGCCAGCAGCCTTGACATAGTACTTACAGATACGCAGTATTTT
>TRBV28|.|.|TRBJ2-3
CTSSLSHDIDTQYF
TGTACCAGCAGTTTATCCCACGACATAGATACGCAGTATTTT
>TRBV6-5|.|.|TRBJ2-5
CASSYSMVSGETRYF
TGTGCCAGCAGTTACTCGATGGTATCTGGGGAGACCCGGTACTTC
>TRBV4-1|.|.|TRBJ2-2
CASSQEQGGEPSF
TGCGCCAGCAGCCAAGAACAAGGCGGGGAGCCGTCTTTT
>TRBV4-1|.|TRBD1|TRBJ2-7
CASSPVGTGYEQYF
TGCGCCAGCAGCCCGGTCGGGACAGGATACGAGCAGTACTTC
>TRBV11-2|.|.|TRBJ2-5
CASSLGSSGPRETQYF
TGTGCCAGCAGCTTAGGGAGTAGTGGCCCAAGGGAGACCCAGTACTTC
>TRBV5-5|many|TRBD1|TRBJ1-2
CASSLGQGNYGYTF
TGTGCCAGCAGCTTGGGACAGGGGAACTATGGCTACACCTTC
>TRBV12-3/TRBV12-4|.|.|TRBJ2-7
CASRSGAVEQYF
TGTGCCAGCAGGTCGGGGGCTGTCGAGCAGTACTTC
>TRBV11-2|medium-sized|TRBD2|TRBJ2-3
CASSLTGSGRDTQYF
TGTGCCAGCAGCTTAACCGGGAGCGGGAGAGATACGCAGTATTTT
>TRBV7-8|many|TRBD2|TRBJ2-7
CASSLESGSGYEQYF
TGTGCCAGCAGCTTAGAGAGCGGGAGCGGCTACGAGCAGTACTTC
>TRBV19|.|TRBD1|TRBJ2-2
CASSMEGGSGELSF
TGTGCCAGTAGTATGGAAGGGGGCTCCGGGGAGCTGTCTTTT
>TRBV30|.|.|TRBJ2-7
CAWRSAYERYF
TGTGCATGGCGATCCGCCTACGAGCGGTACTTC
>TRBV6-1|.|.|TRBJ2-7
CAGSEGIGQYF
TGTGCCGGTAGTGAAGGGATCGGACAGTACTTC
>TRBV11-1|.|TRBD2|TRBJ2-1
CASGLGPAGEVDNELFF
TGTGCCAGCGGCCTAGGACCAGCGGGAGAAGTTGACAATGAGCTGTTCTTC
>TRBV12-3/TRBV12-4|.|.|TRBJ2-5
CANSTPRETQYF
TGTGCCAACAGTACCCCCCGGGAGACCCAGTACTTC
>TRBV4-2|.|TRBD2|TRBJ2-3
CASSQDEGAGGYTQYF
TGTGCCAGCAGCCAAGATGAGGGAGCGGGAGGGTATACGCAGTATTTT
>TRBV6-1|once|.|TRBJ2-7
CANSLRDKTYEQYF
TGTGCCAACAGCCTTCGGGATAAAACCTACGAGCAGTACTTC
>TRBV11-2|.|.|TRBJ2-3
CAGGPHDTQYF
TGTGCCGGAGGGCCACATGATACGCAGTATTTT
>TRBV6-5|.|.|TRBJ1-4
CASSSRTDNEELFF
TGTGCCAGCAGTTCCAGGACAGATAATGAAGAACTGTTTTTT
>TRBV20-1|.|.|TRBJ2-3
CSASQDTQYF
TGCAGTGCCTCGCAAGATACGCAGTATTTT
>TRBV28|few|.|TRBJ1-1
CASSSRLNTEAFF
TGTGCCAGCAGTTCCCGTCTGAACACTGAAGCTTTCTTT
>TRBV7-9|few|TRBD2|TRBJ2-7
CASSLVGGRATPYEQYF
TGTGCCAGCAGCTTAGTTGGGGGGAGGGCGACCCCCTACGAGCAGTACTTC
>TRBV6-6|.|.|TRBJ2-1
CGSSQVGEQFF
TGTGGTAGCAGTCAGGTTGGGGAGCAGTTCTTC
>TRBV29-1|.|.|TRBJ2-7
CSVGNGRGYERYF
TGCAGTGTCGGTAACGGGAGAGGCTACGAACGATACTTC
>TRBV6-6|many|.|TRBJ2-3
CASSRWTNTDTQYF
TGTGCCAGCAGTCGCTGGACCAACACAGATACGCAGTATTTT
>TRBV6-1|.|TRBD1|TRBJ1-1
CASRSSSTGGTEAFF
TGTGCCAGCAGGAGTTCAAGTACAGGGGGCACCGAAGCTTTCTTT
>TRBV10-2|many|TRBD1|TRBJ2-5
CASSEWNRGPQETQYF
TGCGCCAGCAGTGAGTGGAACAGGGGGCCCCAAGAGACCCAGTACTTC
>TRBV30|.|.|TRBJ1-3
CAWSVRGGGNTIYF
TGTGCCTGGAGTGTACGGGGGGGGGGAAACACCATATATTTT
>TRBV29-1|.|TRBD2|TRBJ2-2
CSAGGQGGAGELFF
TGCAGCGCGGGGGGGCAGGGAGGAGCCGGGGAGCTGTTTTTT
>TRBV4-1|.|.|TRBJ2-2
CASSQGQGGEPLF
TGTGCCAGCAGCCAAGGACAAGGCGGGGAGCCGCTTTTT
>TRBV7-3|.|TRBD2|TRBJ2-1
CAISLRGGLAAYSYNEQFF
TGTGCCATCAGTTTAAGGGGTGGACTAGCGGCGTACTCCTACAATGAGCAGTTCTTC
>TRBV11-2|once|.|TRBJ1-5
CARSRARGHSNQPQHF
TGTGCCCGCAGCCGGGCGAGGGGACATAGCAATCAGCCCCAGCATTTT
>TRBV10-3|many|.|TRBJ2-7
CAISERGKEDEQYF
TGTGCCATCAGTGAGCGGGGAAAAGAGGACGAGCAGTACTTC
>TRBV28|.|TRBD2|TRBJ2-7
CASGQSLGGGPYEQYF
TGTGCCAGCGGGCAATCCCTCGGCGGGGGTCCTTACGAGCAGTACTTC
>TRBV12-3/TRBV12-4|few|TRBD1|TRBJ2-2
CASSLRDRVFGELFF
TGTGCCAGCAGTTTAAGGGACAGGGTGTTCGGGGAGCTGTTTTTT
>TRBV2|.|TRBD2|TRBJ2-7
CASSGHPSGNQYEQYF
TGTGCCAGCAGTGGACACCCTAGCGGGAATCAATACGAGCAGTACTTC
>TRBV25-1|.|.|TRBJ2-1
CAGSKRFEAHEQFF
TGTGCCGGCAGTAAGAGGTTTGAGGCACATGAGCAGTTCTTC
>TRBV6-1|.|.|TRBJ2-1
CASRLSTYNEQFF
TGTGCCAGTAGACTGTCTACTTACAATGAGCAGTTCTTC
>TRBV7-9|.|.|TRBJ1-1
CASSSLIEAFF
TGTGCCAGCAGCTCACTTATCGAAGCTTTCTTT
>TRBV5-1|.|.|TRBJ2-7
CVSSFPGSSYEQYF
TGCGTCAGCAGCTTCCCGGGGAGCTCCTACGAGCAGTACTTC
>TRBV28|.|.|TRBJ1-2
CASSSPGLYYGYTF
TGTGCCAGCAGTTCTCCGGGGCTTTACTATGGCTACACCTTC
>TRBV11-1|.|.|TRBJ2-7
CATSLNRVPDEQYF
TGTGCCACCAGCCTAAACAGGGTTCCCGACGAGCAGTACTTC
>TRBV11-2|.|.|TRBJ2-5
CASSLESEETQYF
TGTGCTAGCAGCTTAGAGTCCGAAGAGACCCAGTACTTC
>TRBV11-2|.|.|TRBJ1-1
CASSLGWGTEAFF
TGTGCCAGTAGCTTAGGCTGGGGCACTGAAGCTTTCTTT
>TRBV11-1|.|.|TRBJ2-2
CASSRAITGELFF
TGTGCCAGTAGCCGGGCAATTACCGGGGAGCTGTTTTTT